These 30 T cell receptor beta chains share one sample of origin, sequenced in a study of blood T cell repertoires in COVID-19. Assay: immunoSEQ multiplex PCR; the TCRdb copy retains only in-frame clones and omits some. The data show approximately 270,000 clones, more than 75% seen once. The specimen was PBMCs or T cells enriched from blood (not recorded which). All receptors derive from a man aged 40-55 years who had recovered from COVID-19.

The V gene is TRBV7-9, the J gene TRBJ2-7; tentative D call: TRBD2 (7 bases). Germline V gene sequence: CDR1 SEHNR, CDR2 FQNEAQ (reference sequence). V gave up 1 base and J gave up 3 bases, with 13 bases separating them. The CDR3 is made up of 15 amino acids. CDR3 nucleotides: TGTGCCAGCAGCTTAGGCCGGGGGGCAAACTACGAGCAGTACTTC. Translating it yields CASSLGRGANYEQYF.

V usage is TRBV5-4 and J usage is TRBJ2-3, with 10 bases fitting TRBD1. CDR1 is SGHNT and CDR2 is YYREEE in the germline V gene (reference sequence). V was clipped by 2 bases and J by 4 bases; unmatched bases: 10. This CDR3 region has 17 residues. CDR3 amino acids: CASSLSPGQGSPDTQYF. The CDR3 coding sequence is TGTGCCAGCAGCTTAAGCCCGGGACAGGGGTCCCCAGATACGCAGTATTTT.

The chain links TRBV5-5 to TRBJ2-3, with 15 bases matching TRBD2. CDR1 and CDR2 from the germline V gene are SGHKS and YYEKEE (reference sequence). This CDR3 has 16 amino acids. Germline trimming cut 3 bases from V and 4 bases from J; bases unmatched to any gene: 3. In nucleotides, the CDR3 is TGTGCCAGCAGCTCGGGACTAGCGGGAGGCCCAGATACGCAGTATTTT. It encodes CASSSGLAGGPDTQYF.

The chain is built from TRBV5-4 and TRBJ2-4, with 8 bases that match TRBD1. CDR3 length: 16 residues. Trimming removed 4 bases from V and 5 bases from J; junction bases left unmatched: 11. Germline V lookup: CDR1 SGHNT, CDR2 YYREEE (reference sequence). The CDR3 nucleotides are TGTGCCAGCAGCGCCCTAGGTCGGACAGGGCAAAACATTCAGTACTTC. This gives the protein CASSALGRTGQNIQYF.

CDR3 in amino acids: CASSIPLGSSYEQYF. CDR3 sequence (DNA): TGTGCCAGCAGTATCCCCCTCGGGAGCTCCTACGAGCAGTACTTC. The chain combines TRBV6-2 or TRBV6-3 with TRBJ2-7; D is perhaps TRBD2 (6 bases). Trimming pared 5 bases from V and 0 bases from J, leaving 14 bases between. Germline V lookup: CDR1 MNHEY, CDR2 SVGEGT. The CDR3 loop spans 15 amino acids.

The V call is TRBV2, the J call TRBJ2-7, with 12 bases that match TRBD2. The germline V gene has CDR1 SNHLY and CDR2 FYNNEI. The CDR3 is made up of 15 amino acids. V was pared by 7 bases and J by 4 bases, with 8 bases of the junction left unmatched. The CDR3: CASNRGLAGQYEQYF. Written as DNA, the CDR3 is TGTGCCAGCAATCGGGGACTAGCGGGCCAGTACGAGCAGTACTTC.

The chain couples TRBV27 to TRBJ2-7; D call uncertain. The V end was cut by 7 bases, the J end by 3 bases, with 13 bases between. The CDR3 has 13 amino acids. The V gene's germline CDR1 is MNHEY and CDR2 SMNVEV (reference sequence). The chain's CDR3 is CASMRFDHYEQYF. CDR3 bases: TGTGCCAGCATGCGGTTTGATCACTACGAGCAGTACTTC.

The J gene is TRBJ1-5, the V gene TRBV12-3 or TRBV12-4, with D uncertain. Trimming removed 3 bases at V and 12 bases at J, with 9 bases between. The CDR3 has 11 amino acids. CDR3 nucleotide sequence: TGTGCCAGCAGTTTGGGTCCAGGCCAGCATTTT. Residues: CASSLGPGQHF.

The chain uses TRBV19 and TRBJ1-6, with TRBD1 as a possible D gene (5 bases). Per the germline V gene, CDR1 is LNHDA and CDR2 is SQIVND (reference sequence). The V end was cut by 3 bases, the J end by 6 bases, with 15 bases between. This CDR3 comprises 16 residues. The CDR3 loop reads CASSIFQGTVNSPLHF. CDR3 bases: TGTGCCAGTAGTATTTTTCAGGGAACGGTTAATTCACCCCTCCACTTT.

This clone was seen just once. The CDR3 region has the DNA TGTGCCAGCAGTTACTCGTCCAGGGCGAGCACCTTC. Residues: CASSYSSRASTF. This rearrangement joins TRBV6-5 to TRBJ1-2, with D perhaps TRBD1 (5 bases). Germline V CDR1 and CDR2: MNHEY, SVGAGI. The germline V and J ends were trimmed by 0 bases and 13 bases, with 12 bases remaining between them. The CDR3 is 12 residues long.

The chain combines TRBV6-4 with TRBJ2-3; 8 nucleotides agree with TRBD2. The CDR3 loop spans 15 amino acids. Germline V gives CDR1 MRHNA, CDR2 SNTAGT. Losses at the gene ends were 7 bases for V and 5 bases for J; bases not matched to a gene: 11. Here the CDR3 reads CASTPGGSGIDTQYF. The DNA for the CDR3 is TGTGCCAGCACCCCCGGGGGTAGCGGGATAGATACGCAGTATTTT.

CDR3 DNA sequence: TGTGCCAGCAGCTTCCAACAGGGGGGCACTGAAGCTTTCTTT. This sequence encodes CASSFQQGGTEAFF. The gene calls are TRBV7-8 and TRBJ1-1, with 8 bases lining up with TRBD1. V lost 3 bases to trimming and J lost 4 bases; unmatched junction nucleotides: 4. The CDR3 totals 14 residues. The germline gives CDR1 SGHVS, CDR2 FQNEAQ. The full variable domain, with the rest looked up from reference TRBV7-8 and TRBJ1-1, is GAGVSQSPRYKVAKRGQDVALRCDPISGHVSLFWYQQALGQGPEFLTYFQNEAQLDKSGLPSDRFFAERPEGSVSTLKIQRTQQEDSAVYLCASSFQQGGTEAFFGQGTRLTVV.

The J gene is TRBJ2-7, the V gene TRBV24-1, with 8 bases fitting TRBD1. The V gene end was trimmed by 7 bases and the J gene end by 5 bases; junction bases not matched to a gene: 3. CDR3 length equals 12 residues. Germline V gene data show CDR1 as KGHDR and CDR2 as SFDVKD. The chain's CDR3 is CATSGQGDEQYF. In nucleotides, the CDR3 is TGTGCCACCAGCGGACAGGGCGACGAGCAGTACTTC.

The sample holds one count of this clone. V is TRBV30 and J is TRBJ1-2; D is unresolved. CDR3 size: 12 residues. Germline CDR1 is GTSNPN and CDR2 is SVGIG (reference sequence). V was trimmed by 0 bases and J by 6 bases, leaving 8 bases between them. The CDR3 is CAWSVSAHGYTF. The CDR3 nucleotides read TGTGCCTGGAGTGTTAGTGCCCATGGCTACACCTTC.

The chain links TRBV7-2 to TRBJ1-2, with 10 bases fitting TRBD1. Germline values: CDR1 SGHTA, CDR2 FQGNSA. The V gene end was trimmed by 3 bases and the J gene end by 6 bases; junction bases not matched to a gene: 7. The CDR3 is 15 amino acids. CDR3 residues: CASSFLQGQGNGYTF. The CDR3 DNA follows: TGTGCCAGCAGCTTTTTGCAGGGACAGGGGAATGGCTACACCTTC.

J is TRBJ1-5 and V is TRBV6-5, with TRBD1 matching over 8 bases. Germline V lookup: CDR1 MNHEY, CDR2 SVGAGI. J was trimmed by 3 bases and V by 5 bases; bases with no gene match: 6. CDR3 length: 15 amino acids. CDR3 sequence reads: CASSRPGQDNQPQHF. DNA for the CDR3: TGTGCCAGCAGTCGTCCGGGACAGGACAATCAGCCCCAGCATTTT.

The chain has TRBV5-1 and TRBJ1-6; TRBD1 matches 10 bases. J lost 9 bases, V lost 4 bases, and 4 bases had no gene match. The CDR3 extends over 14 amino acids. Germline V CDR1 and CDR2: SGHRS, YFSETQ. The CDR3 DNA reads TGCGCCAGCAGCCAGGACAGGGGGGCTTCACCCCTCCACTTT. The encoded protein is CASSQDRGASPLHF.

Only one count was recorded for this clone. The chain employs TRBV7-2 and TRBJ1-1, with TRBD1 matching over 7 bases. V lost 3 bases, J lost 3 bases, and 7 bases stayed unmatched. Per the germline V gene, CDR1 is SGHTA and CDR2 is FQGNSA. CDR3 length: 15 residues. CDR3 sequence: CASSLRGGGDTEAFF. For the CDR3, the DNA is TGTGCCAGCAGCTTGAGAGGGGGCGGGGACACTGAAGCTTTCTTT. Combining the CDR3 with reference TRBV7-2 and TRBJ1-1 gives the whole variable domain GAGVSQSPSNKVTEKGKDVELRCDPISGHTALYWYRQSLGQGLEFLIYFQGNSAPDKSGLPSDRFSAERTGGSVSTLTIQRTQQEDSAVYLCASSLRGGGDTEAFFGQGTRLTVV.

The chain employs TRBV7-9 and TRBJ1-4; 7 nucleotides line up with TRBD1. The V and J ends lost 5 bases and 0 bases, in that order; junction bases with no gene match: 12. CDR1 and CDR2 (germline): SEHNR, FQNEAQ (reference sequence). This CDR3 comprises 18 residues. The DNA of the CDR3 is TGTGCCAGCAGCACACGGGGACAGCGCTCCGCAACTAATGAAAAACTGTTTTTT. Amino acids: CASSTRGQRSATNEKLFF. The full variable domain, completed using reference TRBV7-9 and TRBJ1-4, is DTGVSQNPRHKITKRGQNVTFRCDPISEHNRLYWYRQTLGQGPEFLTYFQNEAQLEKSRLLSDRFSAERPKGSFSTLEIQRTEQGDSAMYLCASSTRGQRSATNEKLFFGSGTQLSVL.

The chain recombines TRBV3-1 (or the pseudogene TRBV3-2) with TRBJ1-6, with D tentatively TRBD1 (6 bases). CDR3 length: 13 amino acids. Between the trimmed V and J ends, which lost 4 bases and 8 bases, there was a span of 9 bases. From germline, CDR1 is LGHDT and CDR2 YNNKEL (reference sequence). The CDR3 DNA follows: TGTGCCAGCAGCCGAGGGACACATTCACCCCTCCACTTT. Translation gives CASSRGTHSPLHF.

This chain connects TRBV9 to TRBJ1-2; D is perhaps TRBD1 (5 bases). The length of the CDR3 is 16 residues. Between the trimmed V and J ends, which lost 6 bases and 6 bases, there was a span of 24 bases. Germline V gene lookup returns CDR1 SGDLS and CDR2 YYNGEE. The CDR3 sequence is CASKDETRGTGDGYTF. The CDR3, as DNA: TGTGCCAGCAAAGACGAAACCCGGGGAACGGGGGATGGCTACACCTTC.

This rearrangement joins TRBV5-5 to TRBJ2-3; possible D gene TRBD1, 7 bases. CDR3 length: 14 residues. Germline CDR1 SGHKS, CDR2 YYEKEE (reference sequence). V lost 4 bases and J lost 4, with 13 bases in between. CDR3: CASSQEGAPDTQYF. CDR3 DNA: TGTGCCAGCAGCCAGGAGGGGGCCCCAGATACGCAGTATTTT.

The table lists this clone with a count of one. J is TRBJ2-7 and V is TRBV5-6; D perhaps matches TRBD2 (6 bases). In germline, CDR1 is SGHDT, CDR2 YYEEEE. This CDR3 region has 14 residues. Trimming took 3 bases from V and 4 from J, leaving 14 bases between them. The CDR3 DNA sequence: TGTGCCAGCAGCTACGGGACTGTAAATTACGAGCAGTACTTC. Protein sequence: CASSYGTVNYEQYF.

V gene TRBV19 combines with J gene TRBJ2-7; 11 nucleotides line up with TRBD1. The CDR3 is 14 residues long. V lost 5 bases to trimming and J lost 4 bases; unmatched junction nucleotides: 4. CDR1 LNHDA and CDR2 SQIVND come from the germline V gene (reference sequence). This CDR3 is CASSAGTGGYEQYF. DNA for the CDR3: TGTGCCAGTAGTGCCGGGACAGGGGGATACGAGCAGTACTTC.

The CDR3 reads CASSAGGVDYGYTF. The CDR3 DNA sequence: TGTGCCAGCAGTGCAGGGGGCGTGGACTATGGCTACACCTTC. The V and J genes are TRBV2 and TRBJ1-2, with TRBD1 matching 8 bases. V dropped 4 bases and J dropped 3; count of bases not matched to a gene: 4. The CDR3 covers 14 residues. The germline gives CDR1 SNHLY, CDR2 FYNNEI.

This clone has only one observation. The chain links TRBV19 to TRBJ2-5, with 12 bases identical to TRBD1. The CDR3 length is 14 residues. The V gene end was trimmed by 6 bases and the J gene end by 5 bases; junction bases not matched to a gene: 4. Germline V gene sequence: CDR1 LNHDA, CDR2 SQIVND (reference sequence). CDR3: CASSGTGGSETQYF. CDR3 DNA: TGTGCCAGTAGCGGGACAGGGGGCAGTGAGACCCAGTACTTC. The full variable domain, rest sourced from reference TRBV19 and TRBJ2-5, is DGGITQSPKYLFRKEGQNVTLSCEQNLNHDAMYWYRQDPGQGLRLIYYSQIVNDFQKGDIAEGYSVSREKKESFPLTVTSAQKNPTAFYLCASSGTGGSETQYFGPGTRLLVL.

This chain joins TRBV7-9 and TRBJ2-4; 13 nucleotides agree with TRBD2. V lost 10 bases to trimming and J lost 7 bases; unmatched junction nucleotides: 7. This CDR3 is built from 14 residues. Germline CDR1 is SEHNR and CDR2 is FQNEAQ (reference sequence). The CDR3 region is CATGLAGVENIQYF. CDR3 sequence (DNA): TGTGCCACCGGACTAGCGGGAGTAGAGAACATTCAGTACTTC.

The rearrangement joins TRBV5-4 to TRBJ2-6; possible D gene TRBD2, 6 bases. Germline CDR1 reads SGHNT; CDR2 reads YYREEE (reference sequence). The ends were cut back, 1 base at V and 0 bases at J, with 8 bases in the middle. The CDR3 contains 16 residues. CDR3 DNA: TGTGCCAGCAGCTTGCCGGGAGACTCTGGGGCCAACGTCCTGACTTTC. Translating gives CASSLPGDSGANVLTF.

The chain has TRBV6-2 or TRBV6-3 and TRBJ1-5, with 7 positions matching TRBD1. J was trimmed by 0 bases and V by 5 bases; bases with no gene match: 4. The CDR3 consists of 15 residues. CDR1 and CDR2 from the germline V gene are MNHEY and SVGEGT. This chain's CDR3 is CASSRGQYSNQPQHF. The CDR3 DNA reads as TGTGCCAGCAGTCGGGGACAGTATAGCAATCAGCCCCAGCATTTT.

CDR3 in DNA: TGTGCCAGCAGCTTGGTAGTCGGGGTCAATCAGCCCCAGCATTTT. Its translation is CASSLVVGVNQPQHF. The chain carries TRBV5-5 and TRBJ1-5; D ambiguous. The CDR3 is 15 residues long. Germline assignment: CDR1 SGHKS and CDR2 YYEKEE (reference sequence). Trimming left V 0 bases short and J 3 bases short, with 10 bases between.